Following are 31 T cell receptor beta chains from one sample sequenced in a study of blood T cell repertoires in COVID-19. Clones were sequenced by immunoSEQ multiplex PCR, and TCRdb holds only the in-frame ones, with some missing. The sample holds roughly 380,000 clones, more than 70% seen once. What was sequenced was PBMCs or T cells enriched from blood (not recorded which). The receptors here all came from a woman in her 30s who had been exposed to COVID-19.

This rearrangement joins TRBV11-2 to TRBJ1-6; a possible D gene is TRBD1 (5 bases). The V and J ends lost 0 bases and 6 bases respectively, with 9 bases between them. CDR1 and CDR2 (germline): SGHAT, FQNNGV. This CDR3 contains 15 residues. The CDR3 is CASSLDDRANSPLHF. The CDR3 DNA reads as TGTGCCAGCAGCTTAGACGACAGAGCTAATTCACCCCTCCACTTT.

The CDR3 protein is CASSDQGSGANVLTF. The DNA for the CDR3 is TGTGCCAGCAGTGATCAGGGATCTGGGGCCAACGTCCTGACTTTC. This chain links TRBV2 with TRBJ2-6, with D perhaps matching TRBD1 (5 bases). The V gene lost 3 bases and the J gene lost 1 base, with 7 bases spanning the gap. Germline CDR1 is SNHLY and CDR2 is FYNNEI. This CDR3 comprises 15 residues.

This clone appeared a few times. The rearrangement links TRBV19 to TRBJ1-2, with 9 bases aligning to TRBD1. This CDR3 contains 18 residues. Germline V gene data show CDR1 as LNHDA and CDR2 as SQIVND (reference sequence). J was trimmed by 4 bases and V by 3 bases; bases with no gene match: 15. This CDR3 is CASSMDGVGQGPVYGYTF. The CDR3 DNA reads TGTGCCAGTAGTATGGATGGGGTCGGACAGGGGCCAGTCTATGGCTACACCTTC.

On this clone: One junction end does not reproduce the germline sequence, and a read error may be involved. The CDR3 DNA follows: TGTGCCAGCAGCCCCTCGGTCATTTCAGGGGAGAACGAGTTT. The encoded protein is CASSPSVISGENEF. The chain employs TRBV5-6 and TRBJ1-1, with D perhaps matching TRBD1 (6 bases). The CDR3 is 14 residues long. Germline CDR1 reads SGHDT; CDR2 reads YYEEEE.

This chain connects TRBV27 to TRBJ1-1; 7 positions agree with TRBD1. Per germline, CDR1 MNHEY and CDR2 SMNVEV (reference sequence). V shed 6 bases, J shed 2 bases, and the junction held 6 bases outside the gene matches. CDR3 size: 14 residues. The CDR3 nucleotides read TGTGCCAGCAGATTTTGGGACAGTAACACTGAAGCTTTCTTT. It yields the protein CASRFWDSNTEAFF.

The gene calls are TRBV11-3 and TRBJ2-2, with TRBD1 identical over 10 bases. Germline V gives CDR1 SGHNT, CDR2 YENEEA. Trimming took 4 bases from V and 1 from J; bases not matched to a gene: 6. The CDR3 runs to 17 residues. CDR3 in amino acids: CASSSRDRGLNTGELFF. Written as DNA, the CDR3 is TGTGCCAGCAGCTCCCGGGACAGGGGACTGAACACCGGGGAGCTGTTTTTT.

The chain joins TRBV19 to TRBJ1-2; D gene unclear. The V and J ends lost 3 bases and 6 bases respectively, with 11 bases between them. CDR3 length equals 13 residues. Germline-derived CDR1 and CDR2 are LNHDA and SQIVND (reference sequence). The CDR3 DNA follows: TGTGCCAGTAGTATGAACGTCGGGGATGGCTACACCTTC. It specifies CASSMNVGDGYTF.

The chain uses TRBV18 and TRBJ2-2; the D gene is possibly TRBD1 (5 bases). There are 13 residues in the CDR3. From germline, CDR1 is KGHSH and CDR2 LQKENI. The V gene lost 2 bases and the J gene lost 5 bases, with 6 bases spanning the gap. The CDR3 loop is CASSPGATGELFF. The CDR3 bases are TGTGCCAGCTCACCAGGGGCAACCGGGGAGCTGTTTTTT. Looking up the rest from reference TRBV18 and TRBJ2-2 gives the full variable domain: NAGVMQNPRHLVRRRGQEARLRCSPMKGHSHVYWYRQLPEEGLKFMVYLQKENIIDESGMPKERFSAEFPKEGPSILRIQQVVRGDSAAYFCASSPGATGELFFGEGSRLTVL.

This clone is a singleton in its sample. The J gene is TRBJ2-2, the V gene TRBV7-3, with D tentatively TRBD2 (5 bases). The CDR3 is 13 residues long. Germline CDR1 and CDR2: SGHTA and FQGTGA. Trimming took 5 bases from V and 5 from J, leaving 9 bases between them. The CDR3 DNA is TGTGCCAGCAGCCTCGCGGGTACCGGGGAGCTGTTTTTT. Its protein product is CASSLAGTGELFF.

The chain is built from TRBV28 and TRBJ1-4; 7 bases line up with TRBD1. Germline lookup yields CDR1 MDHEN and CDR2 SYDVKM. This CDR3 comprises 13 residues. Trimming took 6 bases from V and 5 from J; bases not matched to a gene: 3. CDR3 sequence (DNA): TGTGCCAGCAGGCCGACAGGGAATGAAAAACTGTTTTTT. Encoded protein: CASRPTGNEKLFF. Complete variable domain (other parts from reference TRBV28 and TRBJ1-4): DVKVTQSSRYLVKRTGEKVFLECVQDMDHENMFWYRQDPGLGLRLIYFSYDVKMKEKGDIPEGYSVSREKKERFSLILESASTNQTSMYLCASRPTGNEKLFFGSGTQLSVL.

The chain carries TRBV14 and TRBJ2-3; 11 bases match TRBD2. With 0 bases clipped from V and 3 bases from J, the junction kept 2 bases outside the gene matches. This CDR3 spans 16 amino acids. CDR1 and CDR2 (germline): SGHDN, FVKESK. The CDR3 DNA reads TGTGCCAGCAGCCAAGAAAGGACTAGCGGGACAGATACGCAGTATTTT. Translated, it gives CASSQERTSGTDTQYF.

This chain joins TRBV9 and TRBJ1-2, with no clear D. Germline V lookup: CDR1 SGDLS, CDR2 YYNGEE. This CDR3 spans 14 amino acids. The V gene lost 1 base and the J gene lost 7 bases, with 14 bases spanning the gap. CDR3 sequence: CASSVPAVGGGYTF. The CDR3 region has the DNA TGTGCCAGCAGCGTACCGGCGGTGGGAGGTGGCTACACCTTC.

The chain carries TRBV19 and TRBJ1-2; D may be TRBD1 (6 bases). Germline V lookup: CDR1 LNHDA, CDR2 SQIVND (reference sequence). Trimming removed 9 bases at V and 2 bases at J, with 25 bases between. The CDR3 has 17 amino acids. The DNA of the CDR3 is TGTGCCAGCGCCATACTACAGGGCCAACTCCCAAACTATGGCTACACCTTC. This encodes CASAILQGQLPNYGYTF.

This rearrangement joins TRBV11-3 to TRBJ2-1; TRBD2 matches at 13 bases. The V gene's germline CDR1 is SGHNT and CDR2 YENEEA. The CDR3 has 20 amino acids. Trimming took 0 bases from V and 2 from J; bases not matched to a gene: 10. The CDR3 sequence: CASSLDRLGLAGPTYNEQFF. CDR3 coding DNA: TGTGCCAGCAGCTTAGATAGGTTGGGACTAGCGGGACCGACCTACAATGAGCAGTTCTTC. Full variable domain (remainder filled in from reference TRBV11-3 and TRBJ2-1): EAGVVQSPRYKIIEKKQPVAFWCNPISGHNTLYWYLQNLGQGPELLIRYENEEAVDDSQLPKDRFSAERLKGVDSTLKIQPAELGDSAVYLCASSLDRLGLAGPTYNEQFFGPGTRLTVL.

This clone was seen a single time. The V call is TRBV9, the J call TRBJ2-1, with TRBD2 matching 10 bases. After removal of 0 bases from V and 15 bases from J, the junction contained 12 bases not matched to a gene. CDR3 length: 15 residues. Germline values: CDR1 SGDLS, CDR2 YYNGEE. The CDR3 region is CASSVEASGSLFSFF. The DNA for the CDR3 is TGTGCCAGCAGCGTAGAGGCTAGCGGGAGTCTTTTTTCGTTCTTC.

The chain has TRBV11-3 and TRBJ2-1; D is perhaps TRBD1 (6 bases). Trimming took 5 bases from V and 7 from J, leaving 15 bases between them. CDR3 length equals 14 residues. Germline assignment: CDR1 SGHNT and CDR2 YENEEA. The CDR3 here is CASSPHRVWNEQFF. The DNA of the CDR3 is TGTGCCAGCAGCCCACACAGGGTTTGGAATGAGCAGTTCTTC. The full variable domain, rest sourced from reference TRBV11-3 and TRBJ2-1, is EAGVVQSPRYKIIEKKQPVAFWCNPISGHNTLYWYLQNLGQGPELLIRYENEEAVDDSQLPKDRFSAERLKGVDSTLKIQPAELGDSAVYLCASSPHRVWNEQFFGPGTRLTVL.

V gene TRBV12-3 or TRBV12-4 combines with J gene TRBJ1-5, with D possibly being TRBD1 (6 bases). The length of the CDR3 is 13 residues. Trimming removed 9 bases from V and 3 bases from J, with 12 bases in between. CDR3 nucleotide sequence: TGTGCCAGTGGGACACAGGACAATCAGCCCCAGCATTTT. It codes for CASGTQDNQPQHF.

A single count supports this clone. The J gene is TRBJ2-2, the V gene TRBV5-1; 10 nucleotides match TRBD1. The CDR3 contains 16 residues. V trimming: 2 bases; J trimming: 3 bases; junction bases outside the gene matches: 4. The germline gives CDR1 SGHRS, CDR2 YFSETQ. The CDR3 sequence: CASSFAGQGDTGELFF. CDR3 DNA: TGCGCCAGCAGCTTTGCAGGACAGGGGGACACCGGGGAGCTGTTTTTT.

This clone was seen only once. The CDR3 DNA reads TGTGCCAGCAGCTTGAGTAGCAATCAGCCCCAGCATTTT. Its protein is CASSLSSNQPQHF. The chain links TRBV7-8 to TRBJ1-5; D is unresolved. Trimming took 3 bases from V and 0 from J, leaving 3 bases between them. The germline gives CDR1 SGHVS, CDR2 FQNEAQ. There are 13 residues in the CDR3.

The rearrangement links TRBV12-1 to TRBJ2-7; TRBD1 reflects the table's D call only, with no check against the DNA. TRBV12-1 is labeled a pseudogene. The CDR3 spans 13 residues. The CDR3 spells CATSGQGGDEQYF. The CDR3 nucleotides are TGTGCCACCTCGGGACAGGGAGGTGACGAGCAGTACTTC.

J is TRBJ1-5 and V is TRBV19; 10 bases are shared with TRBD1. The CDR3 consists of 16 residues. V shed 6 bases, J shed 4 bases, and the junction held 9 bases outside the gene matches. Germline V gene sequence: CDR1 LNHDA, CDR2 SQIVND (reference sequence). DNA for the CDR3: TGTGCCAGTAGCCCCCGACAGGGGGCAGGGAATCAGCCCCAGCATTTT. Its protein is CASSPRQGAGNQPQHF.

This clone was counted a single time. The chain carries TRBV27 and TRBJ1-2; weak D call: TRBD1 (6 bases). Germline loops: CDR1 MNHEY, CDR2 SMNVEV (reference sequence). Trimming left V 4 bases short and J 4 bases short, with 10 bases between. CDR3 length: 13 residues. The CDR3 DNA reads TGTGCCAGCAGTTCAGGGGCCACCTATGGCTACACCTTC. Protein product: CASSSGATYGYTF.

This chain joins TRBV30 and TRBJ2-3; 12 bases align to TRBD2. With 0 bases clipped from V and 6 bases from J, the junction kept 7 bases outside the gene matches. The CDR3 extends over 16 amino acids. Germline lookup yields CDR1 GTSNPN and CDR2 SVGIG (reference sequence). The CDR3 region has the DNA TGTGCCTGGAGTGTACTAGGGACTAGCGGGCCGGATACGCAGTATTTT. Protein product: CAWSVLGTSGPDTQYF. The full variable domain, its missing parts supplied by reference TRBV30 and TRBJ2-3, is SQTIHQWPATLVQPVGSPLSLECTVEGTSNPNLYWYRQAAGRGLQLLFYSVGIGQISSEVPQNLSASRPQDRQFILSSKKLLLSDSGFYLCAWSVLGTSGPDTQYFGPGTRLTVL.

J is TRBJ2-6 and V is TRBV27; 11 bases map to TRBD1. The trim removed 6 bases at V and 3 bases at J, leaving 19 bases unmatched. Germline values: CDR1 MNHEY, CDR2 SMNVEV (reference sequence). The CDR3 has 21 residues. Written as DNA, the CDR3 is TGTGCCAGCAGGTCCATAAAGTTGGACAGGGGGCTAGAGATTGGGGCCAACGTCCTGACTTTC. Protein: CASRSIKLDRGLEIGANVLTF.

The V gene is TRBV7-8, the J gene TRBJ2-7; 9 bases are shared with TRBD2. Germline lookup yields CDR1 SGHVS and CDR2 FQNEAQ. The V gene end was trimmed by 5 bases and the J gene end by 0 bases; junction bases not matched to a gene: 8. The CDR3 consists of 16 residues. CDR3 in DNA: TGTGCCAGCAGCACTCGACTAGCGGAGACCTCCTACGAGCAGTACTTC. This codes for CASSTRLAETSYEQYF.

The rearrangement links TRBV19 to TRBJ2-3; 10 bases are a match to TRBD2. Germline values: CDR1 LNHDA, CDR2 SQIVND (reference sequence). V lost 2 bases and J lost 2; bases outside the gene matches: 13. The CDR3 totals 19 residues. CDR3 DNA sequence: TGTGCCAGTAGTATAACTCCTTTCACTAGCGGGACCAACACAGATACGCAGTATTTT. It is translated as CASSITPFTSGTNTDTQYF.

The sample holds a few counts of this clone. V gene TRBV12-5 combines with J gene TRBJ1-1; TRBD1 matches 7 bases. Germline V gene lookup returns CDR1 LGHNT and CDR2 FRNRAP. V lost 0 bases, J lost 2 bases, and 6 bases stayed unmatched. This CDR3 spans 16 amino acids. CDR3 protein: CASGLVPGGFNTEAFF. For the CDR3, the DNA is TGTGCTAGTGGTTTGGTACCAGGGGGATTTAACACTGAAGCTTTCTTT.

The chain uses TRBV11-2 and TRBJ1-3; no firm D call. Germline CDR1 reads SGHAT; CDR2 reads FQNNGV. This CDR3 contains 14 residues. V dropped 5 bases and J dropped 3 bases, with 11 bases sitting between them. The chain's CDR3 is CASSLRSSGNTIYF. CDR3 in DNA: TGTGCCAGCAGCCTTCGGAGTAGTGGAAACACCATATATTTT.

J is TRBJ2-7 and V is TRBV24-1; 7 bases line up with TRBD2. CDR3 length equals 13 residues. CDR1 and CDR2 from the germline V gene are KGHDR and SFDVKD. With V trimmed by 5 bases and J by 1 base, 1 base remained unmatched. The chain's CDR3 is CATSVRGSYEQYF. Here the CDR3 DNA reads TGTGCCACCAGTGTGCGGGGGTCCTACGAGCAGTACTTC.

This chain links TRBV5-1 with TRBJ2-2; perhaps TRBD2 as D (6 bases). The V gene lost 4 bases and the J gene lost 3 bases, with 13 bases spanning the gap. The CDR3 is 15 residues long. Germline CDR1 and CDR2: SGHRS and YFSETQ. CDR3 DNA: TGCGCCAGCAGCAGACTGGGAGGCGACACCGGGGAGCTGTTTTTT. Residues: CASSRLGGDTGELFF.

The genes are TRBV10-3 and TRBJ1-5; tentative D call: TRBD1 (5 bases). The V gene's germline CDR1 is ENHRY and CDR2 SYGVKD. The CDR3 has 14 residues. The V and J ends lost 10 bases and 7 bases respectively, with 20 bases between them. CDR3 in amino acids: CATDPQGVDQPQHF. CDR3 DNA sequence: TGTGCCACCGACCCCCAGGGTGTGGACCAGCCCCAGCATTTT.